Sequencing of this T cell receptor (delta chain) was carried out in a study of gamma-delta chains in newborns, infants, children. Study-level information: Innate gammadelta T cells reportedly expand polyclonally right after birth, driven by microbial exposure, per the title.

This CDR3 has 18 amino acids. Germline CDR1 GEAIGNYY, CDR2 EKD. V was cut by 0 bases and J by 0 bases, with 11 bases left in between. This clone was seen a handful of times. It may be a read error: a sequence one base away is much more abundant. TCRdb redid the clone calls on the reads with CATT. The sample contains roughly 9,900 delta-chain clones, approximately 9.5% of which appear only once. The source of this sequence is a child who was a newborn, infant or young child, either healthy, febrile or measles-vaccinated (not recorded which). The sequencing input was blood. V and J are TRDV2 and TRDJ3; no clear D gene. The CDR3 sequence: CACDTARSSSWDTRQMFF. In DNA, the CDR3 is TGTGCCTGTGACACCGCGAGATCAAGCTCCTGGGACACCCGACAGATGTTTTTC.